The T cell receptor (beta chain) described here comes from a study of shared clonotypes between healthy human individuals. Turning to the study itself: Plates per donor: three CD4 naive, three CD4 memory, two CD8 naive, one CD8 memory.

Germline V gene data show CDR1 as SGHAT and CDR2 as FQNNGV. The CDR3 contains 14 residues. Healthy HIV-negative adults without recent acute infections or vaccinations served as donors. Study-level findings and limits: As a rule, naive subsets had a larger estimated richness than memory subsets. Deeper or shallower sequencing was expected to change how clonotypes are shared among donors.

On this clone: As yet, its antigen is unknown.

Clones were sequenced by immunoSEQ multiplex PCR, and TCRdb holds only the in-frame ones, with some missing. Seen here are some 2.4 million clones, 80% to 95% observed once, and the top ten hold more than 0.35%. The clonotype originates from a man younger than 30 in good health. Some clones in this sample may be carry-over from other donors' samples. Specimen: naive CD4+ T cells from PBMCs. Subset indicated: CD45RA+ positively selected. The rearrangement joins TRBV11-2 to TRBJ2-5; D unresolved. The DNA end is more similar to TRBJ2-7, so the J call may be wrong. CDR3 sequence: CASSRQVTEYEQYF. In DNA, the CDR3 is TGTGCCAGCAGCCGCCAGGTTACTGAATACGAGCAGTACTTC.